This T cell receptor (beta chain) derives from a study of blood T cell repertoires in COVID-19. Study-wide background: The United States, Italy and Spain supplied acute and convalescent COVID-19 samples. PBMCs, B-cell-depleted T cells, or T cells provided the cDNA or gDNA that made up the material.

Original handling: Reference gene primer amplification yielded estimated nucleated cell counts. Produced via immunoSEQ multiplex PCR; TCRdb's table is partial and in-frame only. V and J calls and clone size are copied from that table; D and trimming were computed from the DNA. The data show approximately 300,000 clones, with 85% to 90% seen just once and roughly 10% held by the top ten. Seattle enrolled patients during active infection and tracked them longitudinally. Per the germline V gene, CDR1 is SGHAT and CDR2 is FQNNGV. This CDR3 has 16 residues. V trimming: 1 base; J trimming: 5 bases; junction bases outside the gene matches: 8.

The chain combines TRBV11-2 with TRBJ2-5, with TRBD2 matching 9 bases. The specimen was peripheral blood. The receptor was isolated from a woman aged 30 to 39 with COVID-19, enrolled during active disease. CDR3 loop: CASSLGPSGIGETQYF. The CDR3 nucleotides are TGTGCCAGCAGCTTAGGACCTAGCGGGATAGGGGAGACCCAGTACTTC.